Included here is one T cell receptor beta chain sequence, with context. The antigen is unknown. This sample stems from a study of T cells in Graves' hyperthyroidism and ophthalmopathy. Study-level results: Researchers found most expanded thyroid clonotypes above 0.001 in blood as well. The authors' 13 V-J model separated ophthalmopathy from stable hyperthyroidism.

Researchers amplified the TCR beta CDR3 regions from RNA transcripts. First-round RT-PCR targeting the TCR CDR3 was performed with the HTBI primer set. TCRdb fed the multiplex PCR reads into MiXCR, producing one record per CDR3 protein. There are about 570,000 distinct CDR3 sequences in the sample; 40% to 55% occur only once, and 15% to 20% lies in the top ten. Patients were excluded for uncontrolled infection, other autoimmune disease, pregnancy or lactation. Orbital computed tomography and thyroid ultrasound, together with serum TRAb and thyroxine and clinical symptoms, were used for diagnoses. CDR1 and CDR2 (germline): KGHDR, SFDVKD. The V and J ends lost 3 bases and 2 bases respectively, with 10 bases between them. The length of the CDR3 is 15 residues.

The sample was peripheral blood or thyroid tissue (not recorded which). The chain is built from TRBV24-1 and TRBJ1-5; D gene unclear. This sequence was found in an adult woman with Graves' disease, either hyperthyroidism or ophthalmopathy (not recorded which). The DNA of the CDR3 is TGTGCCACCAGTGATCACTCGGAGGGCAATCAGCCCCAGCATTTT. Amino acids: CATSDHSEGNQPQHF.